The clone carrying this TCR beta chain was counted a single time. Its antigen is unidentified. This sample was included in a study of cytomegalovirus exposure and HLA in healthy donors. Profiled with immunoSEQ multiplex PCR; TCRdb holds only in-frame clones, not every one. The table has under 200,000 clones, 81% seen once. The V end was cut by 4 bases, the J end by 0 bases, with 13 bases between. The CDR3 covers 15 residues. CDR1 is SGHAT and CDR2 is FQNNGV in the germline V gene. General observations from the study: Accounts indicate the classifier identified cytomegalovirus status with strong specificity and sensitivity. Some TCR beta chains (about 180 of them) were listed as cytomegalovirus-associated. Among TCR sequences, most were rare, though some public TCRs appeared in many donors.

The chain carries TRBV11-2 and TRBJ2-7; tentative D call: TRBD2 (6 bases). Sequencing used PBMCs. The TCR was taken from a woman in her thirties in good health and CMV-seronegative. DNA for the CDR3: TGTGCCAGCAGCTCCATCCTAGCGAGCTCCTACGAGCAGTACTTC. Protein product: CASSSILASSYEQYF.